This T cell receptor beta chain was found in a study of PD-1 blockade in mismatch repair-deficient tumors (dated by TCRdb to between 2016 and 2019). For the wider study: The trial enrolled fewer than 90 consecutive patients with roughly twelve mismatch repair-deficient cancer types between September 2013 and 2016, all previously treated and progressing. Tumor-associated T cell clones were tracked in the peripheral blood of patients responding to PD-1 blockade by deep sequencing of TCR CDR3 regions. General study outcomes and caveats: Clones residing in the tumor, which were often undetectable in blood before treatment, expanded quickly after pembrolizumab and then contracted, generally before radiologic responses.

Comments on this clone: The antigen it recognizes is unknown. The sample holds no much larger clone one base away, and base qualities are not on file.

Mismatch repair deficiency was established in every enrolled patient by polymerase chain reaction or immunohistochemistry. TCR sequencing was carried out for three patients who responded to pembrolizumab therapy. In the phase II trial, pembrolizumab PD-1 blockade was tested prospectively in advanced mismatch repair-deficient cancers, no matter which tissue of origin the cancers came from. Peripheral blood T cell samples were gathered serially, both before PD-1 blockade started and at multiple time points afterward. Blood sampling time points were reported as weeks after the first dose of pembrolizumab. Library prep was done by the immunoSEQ multiplex PCR assay. The table comes from immuneACCESS by way of TCRdb, which keeps in-frame sequences with V and J called. Part of the clones is missing from these tables; in studies checked, under half for an unresolved V gene and the rest for unknown reasons. Within this sample are 70,000 to 90,000 clones, with 65% to 85% of them counted one time only. Around 5.1% of the sample goes to the ten largest clones.

The specimen was peripheral blood, collected 44 weeks after starting pembrolizumab. This TCR was recovered from an adult with mismatch repair-deficient cancer.

The CDR3 protein is CASDRGTDTQYF. The nucleotide sequence reads as follows: TGCGCCAGCGACAGGGGCACAGATACGCAGTATTTT. The sequence is built from TRBV10-1 and TRBJ2-3; 7 central bases correspond to TRBD1. The CDR3 contains 12 residues, cysteine and phenylalanine counted. Kept here is only the CDR3 DNA, which spans 36 bases and is read in frame from base 1. At the junction V is shortened by 8 bases and J by 1 base; bases outside the gene matches: 0. From the germline V gene (reference sequence), CDR1 is WNHNN and CDR2 is SYGVQD.